The 2 T cell receptor beta chains given below trace back to one sample, sequenced in a study of Ad26.COV2.S vaccination and SARS-CoV-2 variants. The protocol was immunoSEQ multiplex PCR, while the TCRdb copy is restricted to in-frame clones and leaves out a portion. The repertoire has roughly 300,000 clones, approximately 86% of them found once; the top ten carry about 10%. Treatment indicated: over 15 received Ad26.COV2.S at low or high dose, single or two shots; roughly five received placebo; per-sample allocation not given. Repertoires come from day 63 after the first vaccine or placebo injection. Sequencing used peripheral blood, obtained in a trial of Ad26.COV2.S vaccine versus placebo. These receptors originate from a person between 18 and 60 years old who received the Ad26.COV2.S COVID-19 vaccine or a placebo.

As to this clone: In the same sample, other DNA sequences code for this CDR3. The genes are TRBV18 and TRBJ1-2; 8 bases are a match to TRBD1. The CDR3 loop spans 14 amino acids. CDR1 is KGHSH and CDR2 is LQKENI in the germline V gene. Unmatched junction bases numbered 8, after V lost 6 bases and J lost 5 bases. CDR3 amino acids: CASSPGQGRYGYTF. CDR3 nucleotide sequence: TGTGCCAGCTCGCCCGGACAGGGAAGATATGGCTACACCTTC.

This clone has just one count. The chain joins TRBV28 to TRBJ2-7, with D possibly matching TRBD1 (5 bases). V was pared by 9 bases and J by 1 base, with 13 bases between. The CDR3 is 13 residues long. Germline loops: CDR1 MDHEN, CDR2 SYDVKM. CDR3: CASWPQASYEQYF. For the CDR3, the DNA is TGTGCCAGTTGGCCACAGGCTTCCTACGAGCAGTACTTC.